This record concerns one T cell receptor beta chain sequence. The target antigen is unknown. The data were taken from a study of cytomegalovirus exposure and HLA in healthy donors. TCRdb's table, derived via immunoSEQ multiplex PCR, lists solely in-frame clones and lacks some. Altogether more than 150,000 clones are present, roughly 82% being singletons, with the ten largest covering around 6.7%. This CDR3 region has 16 residues. Germline V gives CDR1 SGHNT, CDR2 YENEEA. V dropped 5 bases and J dropped 3; count of bases not matched to a gene: 4. Findings and limits, study-wide: A list of 150 to 200 TCR beta chains associated with cytomegalovirus was given.

The sequencing input was PBMCs. This TCR was sampled from a young man in good health and CMV-seropositive. V usage is TRBV11-3 and J usage is TRBJ2-3; 14 bases fit TRBD2. CDR3 DNA: TGTGCCAGCAGCCCAGGACTAGCGGGGGGTACAGATACGCAGTATTTT. Translating gives CASSPGLAGGTDTQYF.